This T cell receptor beta chain appears in the sequencing data of a study of blood T cells in healthy people across ages. A second PCR of roughly 7 to 11 cycles used a sample-barcoded 5' primer and a J-beta primer mix. TCRdb redid the calling of the 5' RACE reads with MiXCR, one entry per CDR3 protein. The sample records hundreds of thousands of distinct CDR3 sequences, approximately 53% being singletons. The germline CDR1 and CDR2 sequences are LGHNA and YNFKEQ. The CDR3 length is 15 residues. Trimming took off 0 bases at V and 2 bases at J, with 9 bases between the two ends. The sample comprised blood. This sequence joins TRBV4-2 and TRBJ2-3; D unclear. The source is a middle-aged man in good health. The CDR3 DNA sequence: TGTGCCAGCAGCCAAGATTACGTCGCCACAGATACGCAGTATTTT. As protein: CASSQDYVATDTQYF.